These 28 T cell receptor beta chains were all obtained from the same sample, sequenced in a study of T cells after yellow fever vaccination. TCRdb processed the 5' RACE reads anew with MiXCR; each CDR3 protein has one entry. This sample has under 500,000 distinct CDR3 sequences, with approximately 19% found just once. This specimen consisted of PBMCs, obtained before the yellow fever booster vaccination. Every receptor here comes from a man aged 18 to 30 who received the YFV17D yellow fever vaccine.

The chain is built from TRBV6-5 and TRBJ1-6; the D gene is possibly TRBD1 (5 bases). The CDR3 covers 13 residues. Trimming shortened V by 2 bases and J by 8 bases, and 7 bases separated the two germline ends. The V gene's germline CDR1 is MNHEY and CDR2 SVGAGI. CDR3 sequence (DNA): TGTGCCAGCAGTTACACCAGGGATTCACCCCTCCACTTT. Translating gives CASSYTRDSPLHF.

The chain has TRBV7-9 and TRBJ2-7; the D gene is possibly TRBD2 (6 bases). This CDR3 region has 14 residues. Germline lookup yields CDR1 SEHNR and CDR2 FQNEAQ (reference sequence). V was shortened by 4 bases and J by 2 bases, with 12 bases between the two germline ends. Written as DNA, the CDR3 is TGTGCCAGCAGCTCCGGGAGACTGGCCTACGAGCAGTACTTC. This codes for CASSSGRLAYEQYF.

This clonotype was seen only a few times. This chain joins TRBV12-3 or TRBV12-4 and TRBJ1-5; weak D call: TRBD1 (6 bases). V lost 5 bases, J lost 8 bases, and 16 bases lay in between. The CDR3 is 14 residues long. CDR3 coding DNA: TGTGCCAGCAGTCTCTCCGGGGGCATAGAGCCCCAGCATTTT. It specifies CASSLSGGIEPQHF.

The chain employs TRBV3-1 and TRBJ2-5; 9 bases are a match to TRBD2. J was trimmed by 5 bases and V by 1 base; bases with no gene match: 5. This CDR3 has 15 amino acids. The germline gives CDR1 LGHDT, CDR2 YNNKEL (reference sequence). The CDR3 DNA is TGTGCCAGCAGCCAAGGGGGACTAGCCCTCGAGACCCAGTACTTC. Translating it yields CASSQGGLALETQYF.

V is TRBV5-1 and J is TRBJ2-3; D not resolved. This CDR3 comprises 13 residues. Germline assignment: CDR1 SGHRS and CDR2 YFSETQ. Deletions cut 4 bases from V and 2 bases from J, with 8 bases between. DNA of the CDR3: TGCGCCAGCAGCGAGGCACTCACAGATACGCAGTATTTT. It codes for CASSEALTDTQYF.

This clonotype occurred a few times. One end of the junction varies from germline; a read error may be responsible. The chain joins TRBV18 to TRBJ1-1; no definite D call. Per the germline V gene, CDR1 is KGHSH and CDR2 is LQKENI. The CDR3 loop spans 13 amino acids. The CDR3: CASSLGLNTAAFF. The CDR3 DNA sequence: TGTGCCAGCTCGCTCGGCCTGAACACTGCAGCTTTCTTT.

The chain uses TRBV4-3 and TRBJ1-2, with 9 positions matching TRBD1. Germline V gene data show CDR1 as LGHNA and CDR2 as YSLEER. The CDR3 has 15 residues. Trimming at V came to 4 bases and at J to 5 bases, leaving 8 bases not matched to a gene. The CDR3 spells CASSLQRTGDYGYTF. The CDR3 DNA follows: TGCGCCAGCAGCCTCCAAAGGACAGGGGATTATGGCTACACCTTC.

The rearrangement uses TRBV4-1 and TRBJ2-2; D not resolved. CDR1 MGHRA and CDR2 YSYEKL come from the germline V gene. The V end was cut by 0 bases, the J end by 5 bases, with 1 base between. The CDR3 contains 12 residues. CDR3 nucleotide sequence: TGCGCCAGCAGCCAAGAAACCGGGGAGCTGTTTTTT. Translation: CASSQETGELFF.

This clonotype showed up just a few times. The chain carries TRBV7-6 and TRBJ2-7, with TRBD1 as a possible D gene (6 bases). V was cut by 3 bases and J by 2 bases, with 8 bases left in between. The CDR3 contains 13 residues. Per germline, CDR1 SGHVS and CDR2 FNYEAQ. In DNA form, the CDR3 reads TGTGCCAGCAGCTTGCAGGGGACCTACGAGCAGTACTTC. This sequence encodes CASSLQGTYEQYF.

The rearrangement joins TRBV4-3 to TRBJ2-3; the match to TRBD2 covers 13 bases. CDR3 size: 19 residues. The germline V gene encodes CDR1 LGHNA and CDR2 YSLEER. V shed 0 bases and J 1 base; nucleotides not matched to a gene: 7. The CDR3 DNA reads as TGCGCCAGCAGCCAAGATTGGACTAGCGGGGGAACGGGCACAGATACGCAGTATTTT. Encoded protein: CASSQDWTSGGTGTDTQYF.

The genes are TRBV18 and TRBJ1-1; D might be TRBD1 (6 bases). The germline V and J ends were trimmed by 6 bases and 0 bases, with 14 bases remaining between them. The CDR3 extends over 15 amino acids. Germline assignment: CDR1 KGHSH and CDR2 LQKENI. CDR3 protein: CASSQRAGVNTEAFF. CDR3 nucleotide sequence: TGTGCCAGCTCTCAACGGGCAGGGGTGAACACTGAAGCTTTCTTT.

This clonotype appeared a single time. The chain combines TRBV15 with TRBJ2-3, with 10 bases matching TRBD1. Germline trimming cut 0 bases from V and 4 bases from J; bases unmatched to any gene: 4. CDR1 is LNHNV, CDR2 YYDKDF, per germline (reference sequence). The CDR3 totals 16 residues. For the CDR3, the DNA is TGTGCCACCAGCAGAGATCAGGACAGGGGGGCAGATACGCAGTATTTT. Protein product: CATSRDQDRGADTQYF.

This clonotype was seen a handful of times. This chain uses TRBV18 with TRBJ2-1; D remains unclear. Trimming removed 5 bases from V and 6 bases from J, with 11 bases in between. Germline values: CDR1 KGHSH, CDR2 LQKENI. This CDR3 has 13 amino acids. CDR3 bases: TGTGCCAGCTCATATATCGTGTCCAATGAGCAGTTCTTC. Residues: CASSYIVSNEQFF.

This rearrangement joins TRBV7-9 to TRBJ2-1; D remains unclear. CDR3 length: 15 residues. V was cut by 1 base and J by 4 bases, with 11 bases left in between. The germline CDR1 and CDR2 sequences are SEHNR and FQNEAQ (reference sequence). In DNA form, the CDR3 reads TGTGCCAGCAGCTTAGAATCCTGGTCTTACAATGAGCAGTTCTTC. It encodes CASSLESWSYNEQFF. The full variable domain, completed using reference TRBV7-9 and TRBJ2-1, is DTGVSQNPRHKITKRGQNVTFRCDPISEHNRLYWYRQTLGQGPEFLTYFQNEAQLEKSRLLSDRFSAERPKGSFSTLEIQRTEQGDSAMYLCASSLESWSYNEQFFGPGTRLTVL.

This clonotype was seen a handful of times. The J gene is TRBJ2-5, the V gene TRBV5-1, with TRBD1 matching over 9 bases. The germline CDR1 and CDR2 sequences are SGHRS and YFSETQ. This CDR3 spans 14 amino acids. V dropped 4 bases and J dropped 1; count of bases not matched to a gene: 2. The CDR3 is CASSEDRGQETQYF. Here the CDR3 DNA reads TGCGCCAGCAGCGAGGACAGGGGCCAAGAGACCCAGTACTTC.

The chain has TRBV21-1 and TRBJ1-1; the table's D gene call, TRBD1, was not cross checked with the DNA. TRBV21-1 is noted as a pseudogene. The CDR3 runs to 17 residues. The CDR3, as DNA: TGTGCCAGCAGCAAAGCACCGGGACAGGGAAGTAACACTGAAGCTTTCTTT. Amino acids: CASSKAPGQGSNTEAFF.

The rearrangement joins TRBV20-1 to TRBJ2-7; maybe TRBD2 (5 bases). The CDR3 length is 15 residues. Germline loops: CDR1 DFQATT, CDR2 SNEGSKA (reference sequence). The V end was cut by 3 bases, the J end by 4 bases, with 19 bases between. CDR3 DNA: TGCAGTGCTAGCCCCGGACTCGGAACGGGTTACGAGCAGTACTTC. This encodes CSASPGLGTGYEQYF.

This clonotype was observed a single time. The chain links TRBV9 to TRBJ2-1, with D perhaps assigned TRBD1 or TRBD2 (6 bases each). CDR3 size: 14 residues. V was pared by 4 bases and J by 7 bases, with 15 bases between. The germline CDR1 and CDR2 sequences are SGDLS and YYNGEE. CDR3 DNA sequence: TGTGCCAGCAGCCTGGGGGGCCTGATTAATGAGCAGTTCTTC. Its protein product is CASSLGGLINEQFF. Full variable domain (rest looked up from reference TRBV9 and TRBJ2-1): DSGVTQTPKHLITATGQRVTLRCSPRSGDLSVYWYQQSLDQGLQFLIQYYNGEERAKGNILERFSAQQFPDLHSELNLSSLELGDSALYFCASSLGGLINEQFFGPGTRLTVL.

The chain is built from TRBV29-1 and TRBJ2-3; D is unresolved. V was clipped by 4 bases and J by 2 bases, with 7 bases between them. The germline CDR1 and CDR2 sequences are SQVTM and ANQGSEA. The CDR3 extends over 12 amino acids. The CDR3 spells CSVVVVTDTQYF. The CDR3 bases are TGCAGCGTTGTGGTCGTCACAGATACGCAGTATTTT.

CDR3 nucleotides: TGCGCCAGCAGCTCGACCCTTGATACGCAGTATTTT. The encoded protein is CASSSTLDTQYF. This chain links TRBV5-1 with TRBJ2-3; D remains ambiguous. Trimming took 3 bases from V and 6 from J, leaving 8 bases between them. The CDR3 has 12 amino acids. CDR1 SGHRS and CDR2 YFSETQ come from the germline V gene.

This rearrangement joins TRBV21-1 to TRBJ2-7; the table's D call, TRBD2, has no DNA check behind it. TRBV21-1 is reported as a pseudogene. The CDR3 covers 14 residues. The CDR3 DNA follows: TGTGCCAGCAGCAAAGCGTCAGAAGGAGGAGAGCAGTACGTC. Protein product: CASSKASEGGEQYV.

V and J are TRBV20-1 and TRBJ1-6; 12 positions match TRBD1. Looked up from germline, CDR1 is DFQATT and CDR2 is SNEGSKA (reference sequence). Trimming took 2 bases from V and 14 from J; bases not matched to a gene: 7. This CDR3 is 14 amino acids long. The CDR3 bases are TGCAGTGCTAGACCCGGGACAGGGGGCGGATCCCTCCACTTT. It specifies CSARPGTGGGSLHF.

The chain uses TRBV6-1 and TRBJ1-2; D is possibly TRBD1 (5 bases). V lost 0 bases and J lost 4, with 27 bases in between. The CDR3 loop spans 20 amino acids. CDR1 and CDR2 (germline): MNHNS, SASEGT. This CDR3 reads CASSEASSGLLAGASYGYTF. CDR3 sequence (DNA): TGTGCCAGCAGTGAAGCTTCTTCAGGCCTCCTAGCCGGGGCCTCCTATGGCTACACCTTC.

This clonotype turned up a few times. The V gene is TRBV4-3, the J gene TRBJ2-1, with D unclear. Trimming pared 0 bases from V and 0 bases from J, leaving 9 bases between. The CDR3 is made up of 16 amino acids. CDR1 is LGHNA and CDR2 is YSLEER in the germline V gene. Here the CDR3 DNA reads TGCGCCAGCAGCCAAGATCTTCTGGTCTCCTACAATGAGCAGTTCTTC. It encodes CASSQDLLVSYNEQFF.

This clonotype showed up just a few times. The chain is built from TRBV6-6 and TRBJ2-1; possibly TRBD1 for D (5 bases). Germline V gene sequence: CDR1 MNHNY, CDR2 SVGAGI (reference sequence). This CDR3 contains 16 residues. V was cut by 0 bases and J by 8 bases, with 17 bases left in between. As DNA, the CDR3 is TGTGCCAGCAGTTACTCGAGACAGAAACGTATCGATGAGCAGTTCTTC. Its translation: CASSYSRQKRIDEQFF.

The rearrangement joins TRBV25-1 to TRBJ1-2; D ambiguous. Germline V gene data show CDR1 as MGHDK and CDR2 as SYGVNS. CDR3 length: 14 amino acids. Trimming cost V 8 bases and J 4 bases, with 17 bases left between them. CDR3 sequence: CASCPGDTIYGYTF. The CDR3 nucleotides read TGTGCCAGCTGCCCGGGAGACACAATCTATGGCTACACCTTC.

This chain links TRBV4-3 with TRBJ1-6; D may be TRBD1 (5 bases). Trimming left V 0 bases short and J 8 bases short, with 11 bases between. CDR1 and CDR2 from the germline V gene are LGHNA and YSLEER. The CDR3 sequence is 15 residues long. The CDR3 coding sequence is TGCGCCAGCAGCCAAGATTCAGGGCGGGATTCACCCCTCCACTTT. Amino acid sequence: CASSQDSGRDSPLHF.

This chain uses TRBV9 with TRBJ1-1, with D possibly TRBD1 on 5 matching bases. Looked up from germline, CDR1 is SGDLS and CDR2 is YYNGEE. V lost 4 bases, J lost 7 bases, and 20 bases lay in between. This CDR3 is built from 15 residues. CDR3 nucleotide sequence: TGTGCCAGCAGCCCCCACCCCCGGGGGAAGGGTGAAGCTTTCTTT. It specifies CASSPHPRGKGEAFF.